This T cell receptor (beta chain) emerged from a study of blood T cell repertoires in COVID-19. Study-wide context: Material from acute and convalescent COVID-19 was sourced from the United States, Italy and Spain. From T cells, B-cell-depleted T cells, or PBMCs came the material, which was cDNA or gDNA.

In the 2 weeks before study entry, exposed participants met a COVID-19 case, which was PCR-confirmed or clinician-diagnosed. CDR1 and CDR2 (germline): WSHSY, SAAADI. The CDR3 covers 13 residues. Trimming took off 5 bases at V and 0 bases at J, with 7 bases between the two ends. Sequencing used immunoSEQ multiplex PCR; TCRdb keeps in-frame clones, though not all of them. The data show 250,000 or so clones, roughly 81% seen once. Sequenced input: PBMCs or T cells enriched from blood (not recorded which). The V call is TRBV10-2, the J call TRBJ1-1; a possible D gene is TRBD1 (6 bases). The receptor was derived from a woman between 45 and 60 years old who had been exposed to COVID-19. CDR3 in amino acids: CASSYRVNTEAFF. CDR3 coding DNA: TGCGCCAGCAGTTACAGGGTGAACACTGAAGCTTTCTTT.